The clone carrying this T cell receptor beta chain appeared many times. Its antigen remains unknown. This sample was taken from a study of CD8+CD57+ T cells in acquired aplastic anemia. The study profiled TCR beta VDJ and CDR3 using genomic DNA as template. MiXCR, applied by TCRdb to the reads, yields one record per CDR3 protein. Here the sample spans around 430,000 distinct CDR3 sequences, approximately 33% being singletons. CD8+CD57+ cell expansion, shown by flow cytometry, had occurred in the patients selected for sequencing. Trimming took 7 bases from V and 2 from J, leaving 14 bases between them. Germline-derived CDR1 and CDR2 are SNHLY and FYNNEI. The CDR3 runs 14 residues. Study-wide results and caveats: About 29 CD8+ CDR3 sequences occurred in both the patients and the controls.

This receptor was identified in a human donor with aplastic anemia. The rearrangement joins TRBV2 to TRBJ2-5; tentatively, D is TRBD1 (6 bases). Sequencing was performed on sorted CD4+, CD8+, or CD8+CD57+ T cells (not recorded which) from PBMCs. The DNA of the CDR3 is TGTGCCAGCATAAGGGACACCGTACAAGAGACCCAGTACTTC. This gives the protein CASIRDTVQETQYF.